The present T cell receptor (beta chain) was sequenced within a study of CD8 T cells in ankylosing spondylitis. Findings and caveats of the study: Characteristic of ankylosing spondylitis blood, it appeared, was a TCR beta motif comprising eight highly homologous variants.

This clonotype was seen ten or more times. As yet, its antigen is unknown. Germline V gene lookup returns CDR1 SGDLS and CDR2 YYNGEE. V lost 0 bases, J lost 4 bases, and 10 bases lay in between. CDR3 length: 14 residues. From the 5' RACE reads, TCRdb called clonotypes with MiXCR, one entry per CDR3 protein. The sample lists some 220,000 distinct CDR3 sequences, approximately 7.3% occurring once. The origin of this receptor is a male donor with ankylosing spondylitis. The rearrangement uses TRBV9 and TRBJ1-2; no clear D gene. The sequenced sample consisted of blood, either unsorted or a sorted T cell fraction (not recorded which). The CDR3 region is CASSVGHLTYGYTF. The CDR3 coding sequence is TGTGCCAGCAGCGTAGGACATCTTACCTATGGCTACACCTTC.